This T cell receptor (beta chain) was profiled in a study of T-cell memory formation after mild COVID-19. Turning to this clonotype: The target antigen is unknown.

5'RACE primed from the constant segment yielded TCR alpha and TCR beta cDNA libraries bearing sample barcodes and UMIs. TCRdb passed the 5' RACE reads through MiXCR, listing each CDR3 protein once. Of about 450,000 distinct CDR3 sequences listed, about 22% are singletons. CDR3 length equals 18 residues. Germline loops: CDR1 WSHSY, CDR2 SAAADI. J lost 0 bases, V lost 0 bases, and 6 bases had no gene match. Findings and caveats of the study: Day 15 to 85 contracting clones showed balanced CD4/CD8; later expanders leaned CD4+.

The receptor comes from an adult woman who had mild COVID-19 (a few samples of this study predate the infection). Cell type and time point are not known. The gene calls are TRBV10-2 and TRBJ2-7; the match to TRBD2 covers 12 bases. The sequencing input was PBMCs or a T cell subset sorted from them (not recorded which). The CDR3 protein is CASSESRTSGKSSYEQYF. The DNA of the CDR3 is TGCGCCAGCAGTGAGTCCCGGACTAGCGGGAAGAGCTCCTACGAGCAGTACTTC.